This T cell receptor (beta chain) was retrieved from a study of cytomegalovirus exposure and HLA in healthy donors. This PCR relied on a set of 60 Vbeta primers and 13 Jbeta primers. Sequenced by immunoSEQ multiplex PCR; TCRdb stores in-frame clones only, minus some. This sample has under 170,000 clones; 79% occur once, and the top ten carry around 3.2%. This CDR3 is built from 14 residues. After removal of 3 bases from V and 4 bases from J, the junction contained 8 bases not matched to a gene. Looked up from germline, CDR1 is GTSNPN and CDR2 is SVGIG (reference sequence). Study observations and caveats: 87-base-pair reads could not separate some V segments, including TRBV6-2 and TRBV6-3.

Of note for this clone: Its antigen is as yet unknown.

The chain has TRBV30 and TRBJ1-2, with 7 nucleotides matching TRBD1. The sample comprised PBMCs. This TCR was sampled from a human donor in good health. In DNA, the CDR3 is TGTGCCTGGAGCACCGGGACAGCGATCTATGGCTACACCTTC. Protein product: CAWSTGTAIYGYTF.